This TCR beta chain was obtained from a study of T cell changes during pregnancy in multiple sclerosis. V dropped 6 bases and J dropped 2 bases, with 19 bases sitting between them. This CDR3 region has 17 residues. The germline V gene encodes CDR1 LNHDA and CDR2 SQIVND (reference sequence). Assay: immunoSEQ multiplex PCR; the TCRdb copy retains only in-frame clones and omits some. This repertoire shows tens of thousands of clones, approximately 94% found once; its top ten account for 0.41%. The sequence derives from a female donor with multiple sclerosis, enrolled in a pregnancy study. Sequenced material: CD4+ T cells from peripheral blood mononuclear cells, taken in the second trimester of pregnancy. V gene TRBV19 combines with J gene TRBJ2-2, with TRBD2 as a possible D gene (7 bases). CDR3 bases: TGTGCCAGTAGGGTTTACCGGGGGGCCACAAACACCGGGGAGCTGTTTTTT. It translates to CASRVYRGATNTGELFF.